The 7 T cell receptor beta chains reported below all come from one sample, sequenced in a study of shared clonotypes between healthy human individuals. The protocol was immunoSEQ multiplex PCR, while the TCRdb copy is restricted to in-frame clones and leaves out a portion. The sample gives 2 million to 2.5 million clones, around 95% of which show up once; roughly 0.13% is in the top ten. Sequencing input: naive CD4+ T cells sorted from blood. Subset given: CD45RA+ positively selected. The source is a man aged 18 to 30 in good health.

V gene TRBV7-9 combines with J gene TRBJ2-3, with D perhaps matching TRBD2 (6 bases). The CDR3 has 13 residues. V was shortened by 2 bases and J by 8 bases, with 11 bases between the two germline ends. Per germline, CDR1 SEHNR and CDR2 FQNEAQ (reference sequence). The CDR3 DNA reads TGTGCCAGCAGCTTACTAGCGCAGAGTACGCAGTATTTT. This encodes CASSLLAQSTQYF.

The chain joins TRBV6-6 to TRBJ1-5, with TRBD1 as a possible D gene (5 bases). This CDR3 comprises 14 residues. V was pared by 6 bases and J by 4 bases, with 13 bases between. Germline assignment: CDR1 MNHNY and CDR2 SVGAGI (reference sequence). The CDR3 loop reads CASSPPGRNQPQHF. The CDR3 bases are TGTGCCAGCAGCCCCCCAGGGAGGAATCAGCCCCAGCATTTT.

A note on this clone: This sample also contains other DNA sequences that code for the same CDR3. The rearrangement uses TRBV19 and TRBJ1-5; a weak D match, TRBD1 (5 bases). Trimming took off 4 bases at V and 2 bases at J, with 9 bases between the two ends. CDR3 length: 14 residues. Germline CDR1 and CDR2: LNHDA and SQIVND (reference sequence). The CDR3 here is CASSRDVGNQPQHF. The CDR3 DNA sequence: TGTGCCAGTAGTAGGGACGTTGGCAATCAGCCCCAGCATTTT.

This clone was recorded a few times. This rearrangement joins TRBV7-2 to TRBJ1-1; TRBD1 aligns across 7 bases. The V segment lost 4 bases and the J segment 5 bases; nucleotides outside the gene matches: 7. Germline V lookup: CDR1 SGHTA, CDR2 FQGNSA. This CDR3 contains 14 residues. CDR3 bases: TGTGCCAGCAGCTCAGAACAGGGGATAACTGAAGCTTTCTTT. Translation: CASSSEQGITEAFF.

The V call is TRBV4-2, the J call TRBJ1-3; TRBD1 agrees at 9 bases. The trim removed 0 bases at V and 4 bases at J, leaving 10 bases unmatched. Germline V gene sequence: CDR1 LGHNA, CDR2 YNFKEQ. CDR3 length equals 18 residues. DNA for the CDR3: TGTGCCAGCAGCCAAGATCCCCCTGGGACAGGGTTCGGAAACACCATATATTTT. Its protein product is CASSQDPPGTGFGNTIYF.

This rearrangement joins TRBV6-5 to TRBJ2-7, with D possibly being TRBD1 or TRBD2 (5 bases each). The CDR3 runs to 14 residues. The V end was cut by 2 bases, the J end by 7 bases, with 15 bases between. CDR1 and CDR2 (germline): MNHEY, SVGAGI. CDR3 DNA sequence: TGTGCCAGCAGTTACAGTACCGGGACGGGGGAGCAGTACTTC. It encodes CASSYSTGTGEQYF.

The CDR3 coding sequence is TGTGCCTGGAGTTACAGGGTTTCAGCTTTCTTT. Translating it yields CAWSYRVSAFF. The chain joins TRBV30 to TRBJ1-1, with D perhaps matching TRBD1 (6 bases). This CDR3 is built from 11 residues. V shed 2 bases and J shed 10 bases, with 11 bases lying between them. Germline-derived CDR1 and CDR2 are GTSNPN and SVGIG (reference sequence).